This T cell receptor beta chain was sequenced for a study of shared T cell receptors in the human thymus. Germline lookup yields CDR1 WSHSY and CDR2 SAAADI. Trimming shortened V by 3 bases and J by 7 bases, and 37 bases separated the two germline ends. This CDR3 spans 22 amino acids. TCRdb's table, derived via immunoSEQ multiplex PCR, lists solely in-frame clones and lacks some. Of hundreds of thousands of clones listed, approximately 95% are singletons. The V gene is TRBV10-2, the J gene TRBJ2-1; D perhaps matches TRBD1 (8 bases). This sequence was found in a human donor. Material: thymocytes. The CDR3 is CASSDSQGDTSQGRAIYNEQFF. For the CDR3, the DNA is TGCGCCAGCAGTGATTCACAGGGGGATACCTCCCAGGGGAGGGCCATTTATAATGAGCAGTTCTTC.